This T cell receptor beta chain was found in a study of identical twins. Concerning this clonotype: Its antigen remains unknown.

Unique molecular identifiers were present on the cDNA, which also gained a universal primer site by template switching. TCRdb re-derived calls from the 5' RACE reads in MiXCR, one entry per CDR3 protein. The sample shows 700,000 or so distinct CDR3 sequences, more than 6.5% of them seen only once. The CDR3 is 15 amino acids. The V end lost 7 bases, the J end lost 0 bases, and 12 bases lay between the germline ends. Study-wide results and limits: Excess low generation probability was seen in twin-shared out-of-frame alpha sequences. There is a chance that invariant MAIT and iNKT cells partially muddied zero-insertion analyses. Twin sharing of out-of-frame TCR alpha was underestimated by models in monozygotic pairs.

These data were also filed under a second study, of yellow fever vaccine responses in identical twins.

Specimen: PBMCs. V and J are TRBV12-3 or TRBV12-4 and TRBJ2-2; D unclear. The sequence was obtained from a woman younger than 35 in good health. CDR3 DNA sequence: TGTGCCAGCAACCCACGGCCTGCGAACACCGGGGAGCTGTTTTTT. Protein product: CASNPRPANTGELFF.